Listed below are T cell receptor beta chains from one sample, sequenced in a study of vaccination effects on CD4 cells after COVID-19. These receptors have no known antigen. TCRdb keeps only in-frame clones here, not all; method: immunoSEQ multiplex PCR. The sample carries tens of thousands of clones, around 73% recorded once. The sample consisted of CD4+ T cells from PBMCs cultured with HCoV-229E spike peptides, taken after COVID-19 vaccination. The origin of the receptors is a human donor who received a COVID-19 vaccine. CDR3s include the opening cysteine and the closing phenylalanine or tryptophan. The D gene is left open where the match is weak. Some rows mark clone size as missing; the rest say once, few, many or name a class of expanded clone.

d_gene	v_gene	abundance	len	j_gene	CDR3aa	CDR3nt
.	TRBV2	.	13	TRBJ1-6	CASKISYNSPLHF	TGTGCCAGCAAGATATCCTATAATTCACCCCTCCACTTT
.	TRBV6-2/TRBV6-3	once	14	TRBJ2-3	CASSSEHSTDTQYF	TGTGCCAGCAGTTCGGAACACAGCACAGATACGCAGTATTTT
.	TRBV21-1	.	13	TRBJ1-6	CASSKALSSPLHF	TGTGCCAGCAGCAAAGCGCTGAGTTCACCCCTCCACTTT
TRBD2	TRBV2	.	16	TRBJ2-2	CASSEAGGTNTGELFF	TGTGCCAGCAGTGAAGCGGGGGGGACCAACACCGGGGAGCTGTTTTTT
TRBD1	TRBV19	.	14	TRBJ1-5	CASSRDRGNQPQHF	TGTGCCAGTAGCCGGGACAGGGGTAATCAGCCCCAGCATTTT
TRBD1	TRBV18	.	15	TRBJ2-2	CASSPGTGVTGELFF	TGTGCCAGCTCACCAGGGACAGGGGTCACCGGGGAGCTGTTTTTT
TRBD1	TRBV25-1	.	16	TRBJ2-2	CASQYSGTANTGELFF	TGTGCCAGCCAATACTCCGGGACAGCGAACACCGGGGAGCTGTTTTTT
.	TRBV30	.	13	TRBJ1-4	CAWSNRAGEKLFF	TGTGCCTGGAGTAACAGGGCAGGCGAAAAACTGTTTTTT
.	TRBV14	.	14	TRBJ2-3	CASSQDLQGSTQYF	TGTGCCAGCAGCCAGGACCTACAGGGAAGCACGCAGTATTTT
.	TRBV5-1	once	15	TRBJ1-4	CASSLEGREGEKLFF	TGCGCCAGCAGCTTGGAGGGAAGGGAGGGTGAAAAACTGTTTTTT
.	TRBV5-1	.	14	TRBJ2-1	CASSLGSSYNEQFF	TGCGCCAGCAGCTTAGGGAGCTCCTACAATGAGCAGTTCTTC
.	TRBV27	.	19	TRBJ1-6	CASSSSRQASGSYNSPLHF	TGTGCCAGCAGTTCAAGCCGACAGGCTTCGGGCTCCTATAATTCACCCCTCCACTTT